This T cell receptor (beta chain) originates from a study of shared clonotypes between healthy human individuals. Findings of the study overall: Rarefaction showed that sequencing of sorted subsets was incomplete (despite large depth).

As to this clone: Its antigen is not known.

Measured with immunoSEQ multiplex PCR; TCRdb has only the in-frame clones, and not every one. The sample yields some 2.3 million clones, 85% to 95% seen once. The TCR originated in a man aged 18 to 29 in good health. Some clones in this sample may be carry-over from other donors' samples. The specimen sequenced was naive CD4+ T cells from PBMCs. Noted subset: CD45RA+ positively selected.

Written as DNA, the CDR3 is TGTGCCTGGGTCCGGGGTTACACCGGCGAGCAGTACTTC. Its protein product is CAWVRGYTGEQYF. The chain couples TRBV30 to TRBJ2-7; the D gene is possibly TRBD2 (5 bases). V shed 5 bases and J shed 6 bases, with 17 bases lying between them. Per the germline V gene, CDR1 is GTSNPN and CDR2 is SVGIG (reference sequence). This CDR3 has 13 residues.